This T cell receptor (beta chain) was sequenced in a study of T cells in Graves' hyperthyroidism and ophthalmopathy. Germline V gives CDR1 SGHTA, CDR2 FQGNSA. The CDR3 consists of 15 residues. Trimming pared 0 bases from V and 4 bases from J, leaving 12 bases between. The table lists this clonotype with many counts. Using RNA transcripts as the source, TCR beta CDR3 regions were amplified. The study used the HTBI primer set for a first-round RT-PCR of the TCR CDR3. Using its own MiXCR run on the multiplex PCR reads, TCRdb lists one record per CDR3 protein. Here the sample spans roughly 510,000 distinct CDR3 sequences, over 45% being singletons.

The origin of this receptor is an adult woman with Graves' disease, either hyperthyroidism or ophthalmopathy (not recorded which). The chain recombines TRBV7-2 with TRBJ1-2; possible D gene TRBD1, 5 bases. The sequencing sample was made of peripheral blood or thyroid tissue (not recorded which). The CDR3 nucleotides are TGTGCCAGCAGCTTAGCGCGAGGGGACCCCTATGGCTACACCTTC. Amino acids: CASSLARGDPYGYTF.